This TCR beta chain was documented in a study of blood T cell repertoires in COVID-19. Looking at the study overall: The United States, Italy and Spain supplied acute and convalescent COVID-19 samples. T cells, B-cell-depleted T cells, or PBMCs provided the cDNA or gDNA that served as material.

In the source study's methods: Estimates of nucleated cell counts were drawn from the amplification of reference gene primers. The assay was immunoSEQ multiplex PCR, and TCRdb's table has in-frame clones only and misses some. D and trimming were read from the DNA, whereas the V and J calls and clone size are those reported in that table. The data hold approximately 200,000 clones, with approximately 90% observed a single time. Germline CDR1 is MNHNY and CDR2 is SVGAGI (reference sequence). Deletions cut 0 bases from V and 0 bases from J, with 9 bases between. The CDR3 extends over 16 amino acids. The age range of participants was 18 to 89 years, with residence in under 30 US areas.

The sample consisted of PBMCs or T cells enriched from blood (not recorded which). This clonotype was obtained from a man between 25 and 39 years old who had recovered from COVID-19. The chain couples TRBV6-6 to TRBJ1-5, with TRBD1 as a possible D gene (5 bases). CDR3 residues: CASSYSIRDSNQPQHF. DNA for the CDR3: TGTGCCAGCAGTTACTCGATCAGGGATAGCAATCAGCCCCAGCATTTT.